The next 13 T cell receptor beta chains were all read from a single sample in a study of T-cell reconstitution after alpha-beta-depleted transplantation in children. Unique molecular identifiers were incorporated into the prepared TCRbeta library. In TCRdb, the PCR reads were re-called with MiXCR into one record per CDR3 protein. The sample contains 580,000 or so distinct CDR3 sequences, roughly 23% of which appear only once. Sequencing used PBMCs, mostly from graft donor cells, obtained 360 days after TCRalphabeta/CD19-depleted stem cell transplant. These receptors all stem from a boy younger than two who had a stem cell transplant for acute myeloid leukemia, so the T cells may come from the graft donor.

This clonotype was seen a few times. V gene TRBV7-9 combines with J gene TRBJ2-3, with 7 nucleotides matching TRBD2. Germline V gene lookup returns CDR1 SEHNR and CDR2 FQNEAQ (reference sequence). This CDR3 has 15 amino acids. With V trimmed by 4 bases and J by 2 bases, 6 bases remained unmatched. CDR3 bases: TGTGCCAGCAGCTCCCCCCGGGGGGTCACAGATACGCAGTATTTT. Translated: CASSSPRGVTDTQYF.

This clonotype was seen more than once but under ten times. The rearrangement joins TRBV12-3 or TRBV12-4 to TRBJ2-1; possible D gene TRBD2, 7 bases. The CDR3 sequence is 19 residues long. V dropped 8 bases and J dropped 4 bases, with 30 bases sitting between them. CDR3 sequence (DNA): TGTGCCAGCTCGAGGGGAGGGGGGCCTTTTGCCTGGGGTTACAATGAGCAGTTCTTC. Translated, it gives CASSRGGGPFAWGYNEQFF.

CDR3 sequence (DNA): TGTGCCAGCAGCTTCGGGATCCAAGAAGCTTTCTTT. It specifies CASSFGIQEAFF. The chain recombines TRBV12-3 or TRBV12-4 with TRBJ1-1, with D uncertain. This CDR3 is built from 12 residues. Trimming removed 6 bases at V and 8 bases at J, with 13 bases between.

V gene TRBV18 combines with J gene TRBJ2-1, with TRBD2 matching over 8 bases. This CDR3 spans 13 amino acids. CDR1 and CDR2 from the germline V gene are KGHSH and LQKENI. Trimming took 6 bases from V and 8 from J; bases not matched to a gene: 6. CDR3 sequence (DNA): TGTGCCAGCTCCTACGGGGGGGCCCATGAGCAGTTCTTC. Residues: CASSYGGAHEQFF. Full variable domain (outside the CDR3, taken from reference TRBV18 and TRBJ2-1): NAGVMQNPRHLVRRRGQEARLRCSPMKGHSHVYWYRQLPEEGLKFMVYLQKENIIDESGMPKERFSAEFPKEGPSILRIQQVVRGDSAAYFCASSYGGAHEQFFGPGTRLTVL.

This clonotype was counted only a few times. The V and J genes are TRBV5-1 and TRBJ2-2; 9 nucleotides match TRBD1. The germline CDR1 and CDR2 sequences are SGHRS and YFSETQ. V dropped 4 bases and J dropped 6; count of bases not matched to a gene: 13. The CDR3 is 17 amino acids. CDR3 DNA: TGCGCCAGCAGCCGACGCCAAACAGGGGGCTCATCCGGGGAGCTGTTTTTT. This translates into CASSRRQTGGSSGELFF.

This clonotype was counted between two and nine times. The chain couples TRBV7-2 to TRBJ1-1; D remains ambiguous. V lost 2 bases and J 3 bases, leaving 10 bases between the germline ends. This CDR3 is 14 amino acids long. Germline CDR1 is SGHTA and CDR2 is FQGNSA. The CDR3 sequence is CASSLKMRDTEAFF. The CDR3 DNA sequence: TGTGCCAGCAGCTTAAAGATGAGGGACACTGAAGCTTTCTTT.

This clonotype was seen repeatedly, ten times or more. J is TRBJ1-2 and V is TRBV29-1; TRBD1 is a possible D gene (5 bases). This CDR3 is built from 16 residues. V lost 5 bases and J lost 2, with 21 bases in between. Germline V CDR1 and CDR2: SQVTM, ANQGSEA. Written as DNA, the CDR3 is TGCAGCGTTTTGACCTCGGGGCGACCAGGGAACTATGGCTACACCTTC. This codes for CSVLTSGRPGNYGYTF.

This clonotype was counted between two and nine times. The rearrangement uses TRBV6-6 and TRBJ1-2, with a tentative D call TRBD1 (5 bases). The CDR3 has 13 amino acids. V shed 5 bases and J shed 6 bases, with 13 bases lying between them. Germline V lookup: CDR1 MNHNY, CDR2 SVGAGI (reference sequence). This CDR3 reads CASSNPPGDGYTF. Here the CDR3 DNA reads TGTGCCAGCAGTAACCCGCCGGGGGATGGCTACACCTTC.

The V and J genes are TRBV6-5 and TRBJ2-2; 10 nucleotides match TRBD1. Germline assignment: CDR1 MNHEY and CDR2 SVGAGI. V was clipped by 0 bases and J by 4 bases; unmatched bases: 8. The CDR3 is 18 amino acids. The CDR3 is CASSYSSDRGSPTGELFF. The CDR3 DNA reads as TGTGCCAGCAGTTACTCATCGGACAGGGGGAGTCCCACCGGGGAGCTGTTTTTT.

The chain is built from TRBV7-8 and TRBJ1-6; D is unresolved. Germline assignment: CDR1 SGHVS and CDR2 FQNEAQ. Trimming shortened V by 2 bases and J by 5 bases, and 10 bases separated the two germline ends. CDR3 length: 15 residues. CDR3 coding DNA: TGTGCCAGCAGCTTAAATTTCGGGGATAATTCACCCCTCCACTTT. Its translation: CASSLNFGDNSPLHF.

This clonotype was seen more than once but under ten times. The V and J genes are TRBV27 and TRBJ2-7; tentative D call: TRBD1 (5 bases). Germline loops: CDR1 MNHEY, CDR2 SMNVEV (reference sequence). The ends were cut back, 3 bases at V and 6 bases at J, with 18 bases in the middle. This CDR3 region has 15 residues. The CDR3 is CASSFAGQGIAEQYF. For the CDR3, the DNA is TGTGCCAGCAGTTTCGCCGGGCAGGGTATAGCCGAGCAGTACTTC.

This chain uses TRBV5-1 with TRBJ2-1, with D hard to call. Trimming pared 4 bases from V and 6 bases from J, leaving 11 bases between. The CDR3 has 13 amino acids. CDR1 SGHRS and CDR2 YFSETQ come from the germline V gene. CDR3 residues: CASSAGRVNEQFF. The CDR3 coding sequence is TGCGCCAGCAGCGCAGGACGGGTCAATGAGCAGTTCTTC.

This clonotype was found many times. The V and J genes are TRBV7-9 and TRBJ2-7; maybe TRBD1 (5 bases). From germline, CDR1 is SEHNR and CDR2 FQNEAQ (reference sequence). This CDR3 spans 12 amino acids. V shed 5 bases and J shed 4 bases, with 9 bases lying between them. The CDR3 DNA is TGTGCCAGCAGCCTTACAGGTTACGAGCAGTACGTC. Translated, it gives CASSLTGYEQYV.